Following are 8 T cell receptor beta chains from one sample sequenced in a study of blood T cell repertoires in COVID-19. Libraries were prepared by immunoSEQ multiplex PCR; TCRdb keeps only in-frame clonotypes and omits some of them. The data show some 170,000 clones, more than 85% seen once. Sequencing input: PBMCs or T cells enriched from blood (not recorded which). The receptor source for this set is a human donor with acute COVID-19. The donor label of this sample is uncertain.

Only one count was recorded for this clone. The gene calls are TRBV28 and TRBJ1-5; 7 nucleotides agree with TRBD1. V lost 3 bases and J lost 6; bases outside the gene matches: 11. Germline lookup yields CDR1 MDHEN and CDR2 SYDVKM. This CDR3 region has 16 residues. CDR3 region: CASSFPGAGGGQPQHF. CDR3 nucleotide sequence: TGTGCCAGCAGTTTCCCGGGGGCAGGGGGTGGTCAGCCCCAGCATTTT.

The rearrangement uses TRBV30 and TRBJ1-4; 9 bases agree with TRBD1. The germline gives CDR1 GTSNPN, CDR2 SVGIG (reference sequence). The CDR3 length is 15 residues. Trimming removed 6 bases from V and 13 bases from J; junction bases left unmatched: 18. The CDR3 DNA is TGTGCCTGTTCTATACCGGGACAGGGTCTCCGGGGACTGTTTTTT. It is translated as CACSIPGQGLRGLFF.

The chain carries TRBV5-1 and TRBJ1-1; D call uncertain. The V gene lost 7 bases and the J gene lost 0 bases, with 13 bases spanning the gap. Germline-derived CDR1 and CDR2 are SGHRS and YFSETQ. This CDR3 has 14 amino acids. This chain's CDR3 is CASGPTVLNTEAFF. The CDR3 bases are TGCGCCAGCGGCCCCACAGTGCTGAACACTGAAGCTTTCTTT.

This clone was picked up one time. The chain has TRBV29-1 and TRBJ2-7; D call uncertain. This CDR3 has 12 amino acids. In germline, CDR1 is SQVTM, CDR2 ANQGSEA. The V end was cut by 5 bases, the J end by 2 bases, with 10 bases between. The CDR3 sequence is CSVRAGPYEQYF. CDR3 coding DNA: TGCAGCGTTCGCGCAGGCCCCTACGAGCAGTACTTC.

The rearrangement joins TRBV25-1 to TRBJ1-3; 11 positions match TRBD1. The germline gives CDR1 MGHDK, CDR2 SYGVNS. Germline trimming cut 8 bases from V and 7 bases from J; bases unmatched to any gene: 13. The CDR3 has 16 residues. The CDR3 nucleotides read TGTGCCAGCGGCGCTGCGAGTGGGACAGGGGGGAACACCATATATTTT. It translates to CASGAASGTGGNTIYF.

The chain links TRBV18 to TRBJ2-3; D is undetermined. V was shortened by 8 bases and J by 5 bases, with 8 bases between the two germline ends. The CDR3 has 11 residues. Germline values: CDR1 KGHSH, CDR2 LQKENI. The CDR3 here is CASRSGDTQYF. In nucleotides, the CDR3 is TGTGCCAGCCGGTCGGGAGATACGCAGTATTTT.

The rearrangement links TRBV13 to TRBJ1-6; perhaps TRBD1 as D (5 bases). The CDR3 is 17 amino acids. Germline-derived CDR1 and CDR2 are PRHDT and FYEKMQ (reference sequence). The V end was cut by 2 bases, the J end by 6 bases, with 17 bases between. Here the CDR3 reads CASSLSGLTGGNSPLHF. The CDR3, as DNA: TGTGCCAGCAGCTTATCTGGGCTAACCGGGGGTAATTCACCCCTCCACTTT. The full variable domain, with the rest looked up from reference TRBV13 and TRBJ1-6, is AAGVIQSPRHLIKEKRETATLKCYPIPRHDTVYWYQQGPGQDPQFLISFYEKMQSDKGSIPDRFSAQQFSDYHSELNMSSLELGDSALYFCASSLSGLTGGNSPLHFGNGTRLTVT.

The gene calls are TRBV15 and TRBJ1-3; no definite D call. With 0 bases removed from V and 2 bases from J, the gap between germline ends came to 8 bases. CDR3 length: 15 residues. Germline V gene sequence: CDR1 LNHNV, CDR2 YYDKDF (reference sequence). Here the CDR3 DNA reads TGTGCCACCAGCAGAGATCGGGAGACTGGAAACACCATATATTTT. The encoded protein is CATSRDRETGNTIYF.